The clone carrying this T cell receptor beta chain was detected only a few times. Its antigen is currently unknown. The record originates from a study of T cells in Graves' hyperthyroidism and ophthalmopathy. Germline CDR1 reads MNHEY; CDR2 reads SVGEGT. The CDR3 is made up of 16 amino acids. V lost 6 bases and J lost 4, with 19 bases in between. Findings of the study overall: The majority of expanded thyroid clonotypes above 0.001 also appeared in blood.

What was amplified from RNA transcripts were TCR beta CDR3 regions. Initially, a first-round RT-PCR of the TCR CDR3 employed the HTBI primer set. TCRdb re-called the multiplex PCR reads through MiXCR, storing one row per CDR3 protein. The sample lists some 420,000 distinct CDR3 sequences, roughly an eighth seen once, with 5% to 6% in the top ten. The V call is TRBV6-2 or TRBV6-3, the J call TRBJ2-1, with D possibly TRBD1 on 6 matching bases. The sequence was obtained from a woman aged 18-29 years with Graves' hyperthyroidism. Sequencing input: blood. The CDR3 spells CASSPGDRTPYNEQFF. The CDR3 coding sequence is TGTGCCAGCAGCCCGGGCGACAGGACACCATACAATGAGCAGTTCTTC.